This T cell receptor (beta chain) was retrieved from a study of technical replicates of blood from several donors. Data came from immunoSEQ multiplex PCR; TCRdb stores just in-frame clones and leaves some out. The sample carries approximately 52,000 clones, around 90% recorded once. Trimming cost V 2 bases and J 0 bases, with 8 bases left between them. From germline, CDR1 is SGHRS and CDR2 YFSETQ. The CDR3 spans 14 residues. Sequencing used PBMCs. This clonotype originated in a human donor in good health. Some clones in this sample may be carry-over from other donors' samples. The chain combines TRBV5-1 with TRBJ1-1; weak D call: TRBD1 (5 bases). CDR3 residues: CASSFWGVNTEAFF. The CDR3 DNA reads as TGCGCCAGCAGCTTTTGGGGGGTGAACACTGAAGCTTTCTTT.